The 24 T cell receptor beta chains below were found in one sample sequenced in a study of blood T cell repertoires in COVID-19. Profiling relied on immunoSEQ multiplex PCR, and the TCRdb table lists in-frame clones only, not all of them. Among about 150,000 clones listed, more than 85% were seen once. Specimen: peripheral blood. The receptors were sampled from a woman aged 70-85 years with acute or convalescent COVID-19.

The chain uses TRBV11-2 and TRBJ2-7; TRBD2 is a possible D gene (5 bases). With 1 base removed from V and 6 bases from J, the gap between germline ends came to 22 bases. The CDR3 covers 17 residues. Germline values: CDR1 SGHAT, CDR2 FQNNGV. The CDR3 region is CASSLGGLNGLNPEQYV. The CDR3 nucleotides read TGTGCCAGCAGCTTAGGAGGGCTAAATGGGCTTAACCCCGAGCAGTACGTC.

The chain joins TRBV11-3 to TRBJ2-5; TRBD2 agrees at 8 bases. Germline V lookup: CDR1 SGHNT, CDR2 YENEEA. V dropped 3 bases and J dropped 4; count of bases not matched to a gene: 7. The CDR3 is 15 residues long. The CDR3 spells CASSLGSGGPETQYF. The CDR3 coding sequence is TGTGCCAGCAGCTTGGGGTCGGGGGGGCCAGAGACCCAGTACTTC.

The chain combines TRBV5-6 with TRBJ1-6, with TRBD1 identical over 8 bases. The germline gives CDR1 SGHDT, CDR2 YYEEEE. The CDR3 has 13 amino acids. V shed 3 bases, J shed 13 bases, and the junction held 6 bases outside the gene matches. The CDR3 DNA follows: TGTGCCAGCAGCTCTCGACAGGGGCACCCCCTCCACTTT. Translating it yields CASSSRQGHPLHF.

The chain joins TRBV5-6 to TRBJ2-4; tentatively, D is TRBD2 (5 bases). The CDR3 is 17 residues long. The V end lost 2 bases, the J end lost 1 base, and 16 bases lay between the germline ends. CDR1 and CDR2 from the germline V gene are SGHDT and YYEEEE. The CDR3 region is CASSLLRALGAKNIQYF. CDR3 nucleotide sequence: TGTGCCAGCAGCTTATTGCGGGCCCTCGGGGCCAAAAACATTCAGTACTTC.

This sequence joins TRBV6-5 and TRBJ2-7; maybe TRBD1 (6 bases). This CDR3 has 12 residues. CDR1 and CDR2 from the germline V gene are MNHEY and SVGAGI. Between the trimmed V and J ends, which lost 8 bases and 2 bases, there was a span of 10 bases. CDR3 protein: CASSGTTYEQYF. The CDR3, as DNA: TGTGCCAGCTCCGGGACAACCTACGAGCAGTACTTC.

The V gene is TRBV6-7, the J gene TRBJ2-7; 8 bases match TRBD1. TRBV6-7 qualifies as an ORF whose function is uncertain. The ends lost 0 bases at V and 1 base at J; junction bases unmatched: 5. The CDR3 contains 16 residues. As DNA, the CDR3 is TGTGCCAGCAGTTACTCGAGACAGGGGTGTTCCTACGAGCAGTACTTC. Amino acid sequence: CASSYSRQGCSYEQYF.

The sample holds one count of this clone. The gene calls are TRBV2 and TRBJ2-7; TRBD1 is a possible D gene (6 bases). The CDR3 is 15 amino acids. The V and J ends lost 2 bases and 2 bases respectively, with 13 bases between them. Germline-derived CDR1 and CDR2 are SNHLY and FYNNEI. CDR3 DNA sequence: TGTGCCAGCAGTGAACAGGGGATTTCAACCTACGAGCAGTACTTC. Translating it yields CASSEQGISTYEQYF.

The table lists this clone with a few counts. The rearrangement uses TRBV11-2 and TRBJ1-1; D may be TRBD1 (5 bases). Germline V gives CDR1 SGHAT, CDR2 FQNNGV. This CDR3 region has 16 residues. Trimming took 7 bases from V and 0 from J, leaving 18 bases between them. In nucleotides, the CDR3 is TGTGCCAGCATGGGCCGGGGGGTCGGGTTGAACACTGAAGCTTTCTTT. This translates into CASMGRGVGLNTEAFF. The full variable domain, completed using reference TRBV11-2 and TRBJ1-1, is EAGVAQSPRYKIIEKRQSVAFWCNPISGHATLYWYQQILGQGPKLLIQFQNNGVVDDSQLPKDRFSAERLKGVDSTLKIQPAKLEDSAVYLCASMGRGVGLNTEAFFGQGTRLTVV.

V usage is TRBV5-1 and J usage is TRBJ2-7; TRBD1 matches at 7 bases. The CDR3 runs to 14 residues. Losses at the gene ends were 1 base for V and 5 bases for J; bases not matched to a gene: 6. Germline V gene lookup returns CDR1 SGHRS and CDR2 YFSETQ. As DNA, the CDR3 is TGCGCCAGCAGCTTGTCACAGGGGACCCACGAGCAGTACTTC. It specifies CASSLSQGTHEQYF.

The gene calls are TRBV3-1 (or the pseudogene TRBV3-2) and TRBJ2-2; the match to TRBD2 covers 8 bases. This CDR3 is 16 amino acids long. V lost 1 base to trimming and J lost 5 bases; unmatched junction nucleotides: 6. CDR1 LGHDT and CDR2 YNNKEL come from the germline V gene (reference sequence). Written as DNA, the CDR3 is TGTGCCAGCAGCCAAGCGGGGGGGCCTACGACCGGGGAGCTGTTTTTT. Protein product: CASSQAGGPTTGELFF.

Only one count was recorded for this clone. For the CDR3, the DNA is TGTGCCAGCAGTGGGGACAGGGGCAGAGGTGGCTACACCTTC. Amino acid sequence: CASSGDRGRGGYTF. This chain connects TRBV2 to TRBJ1-2; 10 bases align to TRBD1. This CDR3 contains 14 residues. The germline V gene has CDR1 SNHLY and CDR2 FYNNEI. With V trimmed by 4 bases and J by 7 bases, 6 bases remained unmatched.

The rearrangement uses TRBV19 and TRBJ1-4, with D possibly being TRBD1 (6 bases). The CDR3 extends over 14 amino acids. The V end lost 5 bases, the J end lost 4 bases, and 11 bases lay between the germline ends. Germline V lookup: CDR1 LNHDA, CDR2 SQIVND (reference sequence). The CDR3 reads CASSFRDNNEKLFF. The CDR3 DNA is TGTGCCAGTAGTTTCCGGGACAATAATGAAAAACTGTTTTTT.

The genes are TRBV12-3 or TRBV12-4 and TRBJ1-4; D might be TRBD1 (5 bases). The CDR3 extends over 13 amino acids. V lost 8 bases and J lost 7, with 14 bases in between. The CDR3 DNA is TGTGCCAGCTGTAGGCAGGGATGTGAAAAACTGTTTTTT. Protein sequence: CASCRQGCEKLFF.

The chain couples TRBV28 to TRBJ2-3; TRBD1 aligns across 7 bases. The V gene end was trimmed by 5 bases and the J gene end by 0 bases; junction bases not matched to a gene: 5. The CDR3 runs 15 residues. CDR1 is MDHEN and CDR2 is SYDVKM in the germline V gene. The CDR3 nucleotides read TGTGCCAGCAGTCCCGGGGACAGTAGCACAGATACGCAGTATTTT. It is translated as CASSPGDSSTDTQYF.

The chain uses TRBV15 and TRBJ1-2; D not resolved. V was trimmed by 5 bases and J by 7 bases, leaving 14 bases between them. This CDR3 has 13 amino acids. CDR1 and CDR2 from the germline V gene are LNHNV and YYDKDF (reference sequence). CDR3 nucleotide sequence: TGTGCCACCAGCCTAGGAGTCGTCGCTGGCTACACCTTC. Translating it yields CATSLGVVAGYTF.

This sequence joins TRBV11-2 and TRBJ1-1, with TRBD1 matching 8 bases. J lost 11 bases, V lost 0 bases, and 5 bases had no gene match. The CDR3 has 13 amino acids. Germline CDR1 and CDR2: SGHAT and FQNNGV. CDR3 sequence (DNA): TGTGCCAGCAGCTTAGAAGGGCAGGGGGCCGCTTTCTTT. Translation gives CASSLEGQGAAFF.

The rearrangement links TRBV7-2 to TRBJ1-2; 8 bases fit TRBD1. This CDR3 is built from 13 residues. The V and J ends lost 3 bases and 8 bases, in that order; junction bases with no gene match: 5. Germline V lookup: CDR1 SGHTA, CDR2 FQGNSA. The CDR3 nucleotides read TGTGCCAGCAGCTTGCGGACAGGGAACGGCTACACCTTC. Amino acid sequence: CASSLRTGNGYTF.

This chain joins TRBV6-4 and TRBJ1-1; 7 bases align to TRBD1. The CDR3 spans 14 residues. V dropped 4 bases and J dropped 1; count of bases not matched to a gene: 3. Germline loops: CDR1 MRHNA, CDR2 SNTAGT. This CDR3 reads CASSANRGNTEAFF. Written as DNA, the CDR3 is TGTGCCAGCAGTGCGAACAGGGGGAACACTGAAGCTTTCTTT.

The gene calls are TRBV28 and TRBJ1-5, with 9 bases aligning to TRBD1. This CDR3 is 17 amino acids long. Germline V gene lookup returns CDR1 MDHEN and CDR2 SYDVKM. With V trimmed by 6 bases and J by 1 base, 10 bases remained unmatched. Written as DNA, the CDR3 is TGTGCCAGCAGCTCAGGACAGGGGCCCTTGAGCAATCAGCCCCAGCATTTT. It specifies CASSSGQGPLSNQPQHF.

The V and J genes are TRBV19 and TRBJ1-1; tentative D call: TRBD1 (6 bases). V was cut by 3 bases and J by 1 base, with 12 bases left in between. There are 15 residues in the CDR3. Germline loops: CDR1 LNHDA, CDR2 SQIVND (reference sequence). The CDR3 DNA is TGTGCCAGTAGTATCTCTGGACAGCCGAACACTGAAGCTTTCTTT. Residues: CASSISGQPNTEAFF.

This clone appeared a single time. This chain joins TRBV5-1 and TRBJ1-1; D possibly corresponds to TRBD1 (5 bases). Germline CDR1 is SGHRS and CDR2 is YFSETQ. The CDR3 is 12 amino acids. V gave up 4 bases and J gave up 5 bases, with 9 bases separating them. This chain's CDR3 is CASSGGVTEAFF. The CDR3 DNA follows: TGCGCCAGCAGCGGGGGGGTTACTGAAGCTTTCTTT.

This chain connects TRBV2 to TRBJ1-2, with D unresolved. CDR3 length: 11 residues. The germline gives CDR1 SNHLY, CDR2 FYNNEI. V dropped 3 bases and J dropped 9 bases, with 8 bases sitting between them. CDR3 bases: TGTGCCAGCAGTGAGCAGAAGAGCTACACCTTC. It encodes CASSEQKSYTF.

V and J are TRBV4-2 and TRBJ1-1, with 11 bases aligning to TRBD1. V shed 4 bases, J shed 5 bases, and the junction held 12 bases outside the gene matches. The CDR3 sequence is 17 residues long. Germline lookup yields CDR1 LGHNA and CDR2 YNFKEQ. Here the CDR3 reads CASSRSPGQGVLTEAFF. The DNA of the CDR3 is TGTGCCAGCAGCCGCTCACCGGGACAGGGGGTTTTAACTGAAGCTTTCTTT.

The chain carries TRBV5-6 and TRBJ1-4; 8 nucleotides align to TRBD1. V was pared by 1 base and J by 5 bases, with 1 base of the junction left unmatched. The CDR3 runs to 14 residues. CDR1 is SGHDT and CDR2 is YYEEEE in the germline V gene. CDR3 protein: CASSLRQGNEKLFF. The CDR3 coding sequence is TGTGCCAGCAGCTTGCGACAGGGGAATGAAAAACTGTTTTTT.